Below, one T cell receptor beta chain is given with its context. The source of the sample is a study of T-cell memory formation after mild COVID-19. CDR1 and CDR2 from the germline V gene are SGDLS and YYNGEE. The CDR3 sequence is 14 residues long. Trimming took off 1 base at V and 3 bases at J, with 8 bases between the two ends. TCRdb recomputed calls from the 5' RACE reads with MiXCR, one row per CDR3 protein. The sample shows roughly 100,000 distinct CDR3 sequences, 17% of them seen only once. Sequenced: PBMCs or a T cell subset sorted from them (not recorded which). This receptor was obtained from an adult woman who had mild COVID-19 (a few samples of this study predate the infection). Cell type and time point are not known. This chain joins TRBV9 and TRBJ1-5, with D perhaps matching TRBD1 (5 bases). The CDR3 DNA follows: TGTGCCAGCAGCGTATGGGACGACAATCAGCCCCAGCATTTT. Its protein product is CASSVWDDNQPQHF.